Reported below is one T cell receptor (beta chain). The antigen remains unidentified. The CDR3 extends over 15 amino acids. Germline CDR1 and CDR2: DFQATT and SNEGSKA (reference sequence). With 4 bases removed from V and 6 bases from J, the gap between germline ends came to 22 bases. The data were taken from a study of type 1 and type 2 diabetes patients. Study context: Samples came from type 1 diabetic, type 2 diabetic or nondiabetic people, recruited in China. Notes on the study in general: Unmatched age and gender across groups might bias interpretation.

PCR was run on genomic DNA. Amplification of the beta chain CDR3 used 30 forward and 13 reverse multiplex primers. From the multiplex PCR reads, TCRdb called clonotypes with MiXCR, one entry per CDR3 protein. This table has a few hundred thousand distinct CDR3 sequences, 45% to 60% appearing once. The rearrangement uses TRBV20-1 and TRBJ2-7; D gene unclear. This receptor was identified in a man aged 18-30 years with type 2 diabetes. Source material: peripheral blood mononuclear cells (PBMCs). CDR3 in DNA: TGCAGTGCTAATAGTTGGTCCCATAGCCCGGTCGAGCAGTACTTC. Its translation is CSANSWSHSPVEQYF.